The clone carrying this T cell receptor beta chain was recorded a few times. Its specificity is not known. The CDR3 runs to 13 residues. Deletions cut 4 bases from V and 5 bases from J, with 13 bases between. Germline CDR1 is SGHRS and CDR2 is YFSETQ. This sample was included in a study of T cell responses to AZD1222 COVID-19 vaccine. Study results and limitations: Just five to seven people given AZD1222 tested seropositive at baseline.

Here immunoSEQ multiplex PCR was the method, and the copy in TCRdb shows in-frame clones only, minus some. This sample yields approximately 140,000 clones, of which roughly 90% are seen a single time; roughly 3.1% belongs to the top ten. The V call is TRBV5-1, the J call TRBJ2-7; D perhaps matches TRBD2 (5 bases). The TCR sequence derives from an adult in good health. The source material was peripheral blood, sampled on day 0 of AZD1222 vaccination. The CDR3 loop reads CASSRTSGDEQYF. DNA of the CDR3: TGCGCCAGCAGCCGGACCAGCGGCGACGAGCAGTACTTC.